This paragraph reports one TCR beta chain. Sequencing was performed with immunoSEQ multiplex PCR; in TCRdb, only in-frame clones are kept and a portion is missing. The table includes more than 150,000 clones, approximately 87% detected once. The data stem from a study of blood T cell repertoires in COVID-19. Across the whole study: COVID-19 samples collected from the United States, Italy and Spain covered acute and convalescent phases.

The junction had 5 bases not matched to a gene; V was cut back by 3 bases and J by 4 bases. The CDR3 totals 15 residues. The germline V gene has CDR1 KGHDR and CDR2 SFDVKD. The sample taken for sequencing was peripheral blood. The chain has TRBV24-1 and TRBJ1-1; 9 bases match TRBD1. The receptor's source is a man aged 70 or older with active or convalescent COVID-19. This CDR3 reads CATSDAGTGSTEAFF. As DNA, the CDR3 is TGTGCCACCAGTGATGCCGGGACAGGGTCCACTGAAGCTTTCTTT.